These 15 T cell receptor beta chains came from one sample sequenced in a study of T cells in Graves' hyperthyroidism and ophthalmopathy. TCR beta CDR3 sequences were amplified from RNA transcripts. The primer set for the first-round RT-PCR of the TCR CDR3 was HTBI. TCRdb called the multiplex PCR reads again in MiXCR, with one record for every CDR3 protein. The data contain 600,000 to 900,000 distinct CDR3 sequences, 15% to 20% of them singletons. Sequencing was performed on blood. All receptors derive from a man younger than 30 with Graves' hyperthyroidism.

Many counts were recorded for this clonotype. The chain joins TRBV10-3 to TRBJ2-7, with D uncertain. Germline loops: CDR1 ENHRY, CDR2 SYGVKD. The CDR3 has 12 amino acids. V dropped 8 bases and J dropped 0 bases, with 8 bases sitting between them. The CDR3 coding sequence is TGTGCCATCGGGCCAGGCTCCTACGAGCAGTACTTC. This encodes CAIGPGSYEQYF.

This clonotype was seen a few times. The rearrangement uses TRBV29-1 and TRBJ2-3, with TRBD1 matching 8 bases. The CDR3 contains 15 residues. Per germline, CDR1 SQVTM and CDR2 ANQGSEA. Trimming removed 7 bases from V and 0 bases from J; junction bases left unmatched: 9. The CDR3 sequence is CSGRPQGASTDTQYF. CDR3 coding DNA: TGCAGCGGTCGTCCTCAGGGGGCTAGCACAGATACGCAGTATTTT.

In its sample, this clonotype was seen many times. The V call is TRBV28, the J call TRBJ2-3, with TRBD1 matching over 7 bases. CDR1 MDHEN and CDR2 SYDVKM come from the germline V gene. Losses at the gene ends were 6 bases for V and 3 bases for J; bases not matched to a gene: 6. This CDR3 has 14 amino acids. The CDR3 region is CASRRQGRTDTQYF. CDR3 sequence (DNA): TGTGCCAGCAGGAGACAGGGTAGGACAGATACGCAGTATTTT.

The chain is built from TRBV20-1 and TRBJ2-3; TRBD1 or TRBD2 may be the D gene (5 bases each). V lost 6 bases, J lost 5 bases, and 6 bases lay in between. The V gene's germline CDR1 is DFQATT and CDR2 SNEGSKA (reference sequence). This CDR3 is 10 amino acids long. The CDR3, as DNA: TGCAGTGCGGGGGTAGATACGCAGTATTTT. Amino acids: CSAGVDTQYF.

To note about this clonotype: Relative to the germline gene, one junction end is altered; a read error may explain this. This sequence joins TRBV2 and TRBJ2-5; 7 bases line up with TRBD1. Germline CDR1 and CDR2: SNHLY and FYNNEI. The CDR3 is 15 amino acids. In nucleotides, the CDR3 is TGTGCCAGCAGATTCAAGACAGGGACACAAGGGACCCAGTACTTC. Translated: CASRFKTGTQGTQYF.

Ten or more counts support this clonotype. V usage is TRBV28 and J usage is TRBJ1-1; D remains unclear. Trimming pared 5 bases from V and 5 bases from J, leaving 15 bases between. Germline CDR1 and CDR2: MDHEN and SYDVKM. The CDR3 is 14 amino acids. CDR3 DNA sequence: TGTGCCAGCAGTCCGAATCCACAGCGGACTGAAGCTTTCTTT. Protein product: CASSPNPQRTEAFF.

This clonotype was recorded many times. V usage is TRBV6-1 and J usage is TRBJ2-1; D possibly corresponds to TRBD1 (5 bases). Germline loops: CDR1 MNHNS, CDR2 SASEGT. The CDR3 runs 15 residues. Trimming pared 4 bases from V and 4 bases from J, leaving 14 bases between. This CDR3 is CASSVVRDPYNEQFF. CDR3 sequence (DNA): TGTGCCAGCAGTGTCGTCAGGGATCCATACAATGAGCAGTTCTTC.

This clonotype was seen at least ten times. The chain recombines TRBV11-2 with TRBJ2-7; D tentatively fits TRBD1 or TRBD2 (5 bases each). Germline assignment: CDR1 SGHAT and CDR2 FQNNGV. V gave up 7 bases and J gave up 4 bases, with 14 bases separating them. CDR3 length: 13 residues. The DNA of the CDR3 is TGTGCCAGCACTAATAGGGGACGGTACGAGCAGTACTTC. This translates into CASTNRGRYEQYF.

This clonotype was observed at least ten times. The V and J genes are TRBV7-2 and TRBJ2-7; tentative D call: TRBD1 (5 bases). V was shortened by 4 bases and J by 5 bases, with 12 bases between the two germline ends. Per the germline V gene, CDR1 is SGHTA and CDR2 is FQGNSA. The length of the CDR3 is 13 residues. CDR3 residues: CASSSHSRDEQYF. CDR3 sequence (DNA): TGTGCCAGCAGCTCCCACAGCAGGGACGAGCAGTACTTC.

Worth noting for this clonotype: A much larger clone is a single base away; this may be a read error. The rearrangement joins TRBV5-1 to TRBJ2-5; 9 bases are shared with TRBD1. CDR1 is SGHRS, CDR2 YFSETQ, per germline. This CDR3 contains 15 residues. The junction had 11 bases not matched to a gene; V was cut back by 7 bases and J by 4 bases. The chain's CDR3 is CASGGGTGLIETQYF. Written as DNA, the CDR3 is TGCGCCAGCGGCGGCGGGACAGGGCTAATAGAGACCCAGTACTTC.

This clonotype has a count of ten or more. V is TRBV20-1 and J is TRBJ2-7; 8 bases align to TRBD2. This CDR3 contains 14 residues. The V and J ends lost 0 bases and 4 bases, in that order; junction bases with no gene match: 5. Looked up from germline, CDR1 is DFQATT and CDR2 is SNEGSKA (reference sequence). This CDR3 reads CSARDSGSRYEQYF. The CDR3 nucleotides are TGCAGTGCTAGAGACAGCGGGAGTAGATACGAGCAGTACTTC.

In this sample, this clonotype turned up many times. V is TRBV19 and J is TRBJ2-7, with TRBD1 matching over 9 bases. Germline V gives CDR1 LNHDA, CDR2 SQIVND (reference sequence). The CDR3 length is 13 residues. Losses at the gene ends were 6 bases for V and 6 bases for J; bases not matched to a gene: 6. DNA for the CDR3: TGTGCCAGTAGGGGACAGGGCGTCGGCGAGCAGTACTTC. Translated, it gives CASRGQGVGEQYF.

The chain links TRBV6-1 to TRBJ2-7, with 15 bases identical to TRBD2. This CDR3 contains 15 residues. Losses at the gene ends were 6 bases for V and 7 bases for J; bases not matched to a gene: 7. Germline V gives CDR1 MNHNS, CDR2 SASEGT. The CDR3 region is CASRGLAGGGNEQYF. In DNA, the CDR3 is TGTGCCAGCAGGGGACTAGCGGGAGGCGGAAATGAGCAGTACTTC.

The chain combines TRBV9 with TRBJ1-3; D is uncertain. Between the trimmed V and J ends, which lost 0 bases and 2 bases, there was a span of 9 bases. The length of the CDR3 is 15 residues. Germline values: CDR1 SGDLS, CDR2 YYNGEE. CDR3 sequence reads: CASSVAAPAGNTIYF. The CDR3 nucleotides are TGTGCCAGCAGCGTAGCAGCCCCAGCTGGAAACACCATATATTTT.

V is TRBV7-9 and J is TRBJ1-2, with 8 bases aligning to TRBD1. In germline, CDR1 is SEHNR, CDR2 FQNEAQ (reference sequence). The CDR3 extends over 13 amino acids. V lost 6 bases, J lost 8 bases, and 8 bases stayed unmatched. In nucleotides, the CDR3 is TGTGCCAGCAGTTGGGACAGGTCAGGAGGCTACACCTTC. This translates into CASSWDRSGGYTF. Full variable domain (outside the CDR3, taken from reference TRBV7-9 and TRBJ1-2): DTGVSQNPRHKITKRGQNVTFRCDPISEHNRLYWYRQTLGQGPEFLTYFQNEAQLEKSRLLSDRFSAERPKGSFSTLEIQRTEQGDSAMYLCASSWDRSGGYTFGSGTRLTVV.